The text below deals with one T cell receptor (beta chain). Its antigen is currently unknown. As to time point: week 47, end of study. Vaccinated patients received 300 ug of mutant IDH1 20-mer peptide per dose, with topical imiquimod. This record comes from a study of a mutant IDH1 vaccine in newly diagnosed glioma. The germline gives CDR1 SGHAT, CDR2 FQNNGV. V lost 5 bases to trimming and J lost 3 bases, with 11 bases between them. There are 13 residues in the CDR3. Here immunoSEQ multiplex PCR was the method, and the copy in TCRdb shows in-frame clones only, minus some. The table lists roughly 35,000 clones, 75% of them singletons.

Sequenced here: PBMCs, sampled from a glioma patient whose treatment included an IDH1 peptide vaccine. The clonotype was recovered from a man aged 35-49 years with glioma. The chain combines TRBV11-2 with TRBJ2-7, with D perhaps assigned TRBD1 or TRBD2 (5 bases each). The CDR3 is CASSPGRFYEQYV. CDR3 DNA sequence: TGTGCCAGCAGCCCGGGACGTTTCTACGAGCAGTACGTC.